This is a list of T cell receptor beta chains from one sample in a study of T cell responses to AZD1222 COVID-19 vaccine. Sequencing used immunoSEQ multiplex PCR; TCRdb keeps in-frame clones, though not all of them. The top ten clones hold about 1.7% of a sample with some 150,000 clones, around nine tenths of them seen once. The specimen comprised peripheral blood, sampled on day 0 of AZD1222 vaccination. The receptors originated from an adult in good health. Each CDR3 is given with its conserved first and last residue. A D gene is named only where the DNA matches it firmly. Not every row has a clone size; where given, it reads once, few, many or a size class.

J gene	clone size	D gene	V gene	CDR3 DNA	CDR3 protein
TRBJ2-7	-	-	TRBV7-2	TGTGCCAGCAGCAGACAGGACTCCTACGAGCAGTACTTC	CASSRQDSYEQYF
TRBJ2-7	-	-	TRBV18	TGTGCCAGCTCAGTGGGTGGGGGCTCCTACGAGCAGTACTTC	CASSVGGGSYEQYF
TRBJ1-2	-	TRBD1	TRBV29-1	TGCAGCGTTCTGGGACAGGGCAACTATGGCTACACCTTC	CSVLGQGNYGYTF
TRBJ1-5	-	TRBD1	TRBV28	TGTGCCACAAAACAGGGGACTCAGCCCCAGCATTTT	CATKQGTQPQHF
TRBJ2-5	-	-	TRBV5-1	TGCGCCAGCAGCTTGGGAGAAAACCAAGAGACCCAGTACTTC	CASSLGENQETQYF
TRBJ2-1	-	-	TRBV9	TGTGCCAGCAGCGTATCTGTAGCGGCGGGTTATGAGCAGTTCTTC	CASSVSVAAGYEQFF
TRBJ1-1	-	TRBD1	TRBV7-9	TGTGCCAGCAGCTTCGACCGACAGGGAATGAACACTGAAGCTTTCTTT	CASSFDRQGMNTEAFF
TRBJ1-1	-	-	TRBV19	TGTGCCAGTAGTATTATCCAGGGGTTCTCCACTGAAGCTTTCTTT	CASSIIQGFSTEAFF
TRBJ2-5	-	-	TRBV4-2	TGTGCCAGCAGCCAAGATTTGCTTTTCTTCTGGGGAGGAGAGACCCAGTACTTC	CASSQDLLFFWGGETQYF
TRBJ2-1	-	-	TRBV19	TGTGCCAGTAGTATTTTTTGGGACGATGAGCAGTTCTTC	CASSIFWDDEQFF
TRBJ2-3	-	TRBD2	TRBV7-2	TGTGCCAGCAGCTTAGAACCTAGCGGGAGGGGCACAGATACGCAGTATTTT	CASSLEPSGRGTDTQYF
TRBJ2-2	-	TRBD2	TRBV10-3	TGTGCCACCATAGCGGGAGTGAACACCGGGGAGCTGTTTTTT	CATIAGVNTGELFF
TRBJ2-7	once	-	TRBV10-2	TGCGCCAGCAGTGATCCAGCTTCCTACGAGCAGTACTTC	CASSDPASYEQYF
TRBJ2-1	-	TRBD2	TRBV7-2	TGTGCCAGCAGCTTTATTGTCACTAGCGGGAGTACAAATGAGCAGTTCTTC	CASSFIVTSGSTNEQFF
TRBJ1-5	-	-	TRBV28	TGTGCCAGCAGTTTATTGGGCAGCCATCGACAGCCCCAGCATTTT	CASSLLGSHRQPQHF
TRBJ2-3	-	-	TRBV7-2	TGTGCCAGCAGCTTATCGCGGATCACAGATACGCAGTATTTT	CASSLSRITDTQYF
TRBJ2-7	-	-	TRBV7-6	TGTGCCAGCAGCTCCGGGAGAAACGGGTACGAGCAGTACTTC	CASSSGRNGYEQYF
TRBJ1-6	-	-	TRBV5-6	TGTGCCAGCAGCCGGGACGTGGGGAATTCACCCCTCCACTTT	CASSRDVGNSPLHF
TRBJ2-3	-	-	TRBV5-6	TGTGCCAGCACCTTCGAAGTAATGGGCACAGATACGCAGTATTTT	CASTFEVMGTDTQYF
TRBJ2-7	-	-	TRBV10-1	TGCGCCAGCAGCCAAAAGTACGAGCAGTACTTC	CASSQKYEQYF
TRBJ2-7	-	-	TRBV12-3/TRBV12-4	TGTGCCAGCAGTTTTAATTGGGGCGAGCAGTACTTC	CASSFNWGEQYF
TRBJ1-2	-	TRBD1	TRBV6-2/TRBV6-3	TGTGCCAGCAGTTACTCGGACAGGATTTTTGGCTACACCTTC	CASSYSDRIFGYTF
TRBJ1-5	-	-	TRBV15	TGTGCCACCAGCAGCTGGGCATTGGACAGCCAAAATCAGCCCCAGCATTTT	CATSSWALDSQNQPQHF
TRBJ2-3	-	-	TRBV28	TGTGCCAGCAGTTTATCTGAAGGGCCAGCGGAAGACACAGATACGCAGTATTTT	CASSLSEGPAEDTDTQYF
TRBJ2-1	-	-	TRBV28	TGTGCCAGCAGTTTTCGGCGCGTCGGTGAGCAGTTCTTC	CASSFRRVGEQFF
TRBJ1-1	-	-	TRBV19	TGTGCCAGTAGCCCCGGGTCGAACACTGAAGCTTTCTTT	CASSPGSNTEAFF
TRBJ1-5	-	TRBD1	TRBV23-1	TGCGCCAGCAGTCAAACACGGGACAGGGGGCTTCAGCCCCAGCATTTT	CASSQTRDRGLQPQHF
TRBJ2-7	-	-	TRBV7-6	TGTGCCAGCAGCCCAGGGGGGACTCAATACGAGCAGTACTTC	CASSPGGTQYEQYF
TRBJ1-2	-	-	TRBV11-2	TGTGCCAGCAACCCCATCTCAGGACCGTCGTATGGCTACACCTTC	CASNPISGPSYGYTF
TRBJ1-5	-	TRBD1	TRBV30	TGTGCCTGGAGTGAGGACAGGGTTTATAGCAATCAGCCCCAGCATTTT	CAWSEDRVYSNQPQHF
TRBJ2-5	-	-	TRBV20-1	TGCAGTGCTCTAGCGCAAGAGACCCAGTACTTC	CSALAQETQYF
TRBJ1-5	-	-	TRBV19	TGTGCCAGTAGTATCTTGGCGGACTACAATCAGCCCCAGCATTTT	CASSILADYNQPQHF
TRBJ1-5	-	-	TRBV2	TGTGCCAGCAGTTCAGACAGGACCCATCAGCCCCAGCATTTT	CASSSDRTHQPQHF
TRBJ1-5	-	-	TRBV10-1	TGCGCCAGCAGAGCCCTTGTGGAGCCCCAGCATTTT	CASRALVEPQHF
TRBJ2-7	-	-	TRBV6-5	TGTGCCAGCAGTTACGACAGTACCTACGAGCAGTACTTC	CASSYDSTYEQYF
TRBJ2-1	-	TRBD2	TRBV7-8	TGTGCCAGCAGCTTAGTCCACCTAGCGGGAGGTTACAATGAGCAGTTCTTC	CASSLVHLAGGYNEQFF
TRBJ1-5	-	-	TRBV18	TGTGCCAGCTCACCGGGGGCAGATCAGCCCCAGCATTTT	CASSPGADQPQHF
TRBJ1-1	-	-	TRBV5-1	TGCGCCAGCAGCCCAAGAGTACAATCGGAAGCTTTCTTT	CASSPRVQSEAFF
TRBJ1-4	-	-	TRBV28	TGTGCCAGCAGTTTATTAGGAGGGGAGAACACAAATGAAAAACTGTTTTTT	CASSLLGGENTNEKLFF
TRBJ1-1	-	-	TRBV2	TGTGCCAGCAGTGTGGCCGGCCACACTGAAGCTTTCTTT	CASSVAGHTEAFF
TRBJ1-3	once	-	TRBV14	TGTGCCAGCAGCCAAGAAGGAGGGCCTGGAAACACCATATATTTT	CASSQEGGPGNTIYF
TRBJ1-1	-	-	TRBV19	TGTGCCAGTAGTAGCACGCAAGTTACTGAAGCTTTCTTT	CASSSTQVTEAFF
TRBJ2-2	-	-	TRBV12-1	TGTGCCAGCAGCCCTAGACAGGGGCGCGGCACCGGGGAGCTGTTTTTT	CASSPRQGRGTGELFF
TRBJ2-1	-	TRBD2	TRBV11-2	TGTGCCAGCAGAGCGATAGCGGGGTTAAACAATGAGCAGTTCTTC	CASRAIAGLNNEQFF
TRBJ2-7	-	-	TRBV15	TGTGCCACCAGCAGGACTACAGGGATCGAGCAGTACTTC	CATSRTTGIEQYF
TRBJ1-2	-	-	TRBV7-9	TGTGCCAGCAGCGACTACTCCAAGCTGAACTATGGCTACACCTTC	CASSDYSKLNYGYTF
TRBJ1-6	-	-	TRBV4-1	TGCGCCAGCAGCCAAGAACAGAGGAATTCACCCCTCCACTTT	CASSQEQRNSPLHF
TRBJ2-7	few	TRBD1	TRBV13	TGTGCCAGCAGCTTGAGGGACAGAACCTACTTGCAGTACTTC	CASSLRDRTYLQYF